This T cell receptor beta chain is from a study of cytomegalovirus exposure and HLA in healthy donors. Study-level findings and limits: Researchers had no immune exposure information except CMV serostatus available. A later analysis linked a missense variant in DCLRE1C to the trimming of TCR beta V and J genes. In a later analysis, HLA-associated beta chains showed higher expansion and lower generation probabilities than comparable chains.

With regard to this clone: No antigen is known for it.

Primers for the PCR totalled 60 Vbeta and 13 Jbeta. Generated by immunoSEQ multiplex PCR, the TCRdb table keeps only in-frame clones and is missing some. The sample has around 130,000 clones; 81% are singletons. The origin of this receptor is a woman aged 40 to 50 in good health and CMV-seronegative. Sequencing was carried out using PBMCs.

CDR3: CASSSGGLAGGDEQFF. In DNA form, the CDR3 reads TGTGCCAGCAGCTCAGGGGGACTAGCGGGGGGCGATGAGCAGTTCTTC. The V call is TRBV7-2, the J call TRBJ2-1, with 15 bases that match TRBD2. This CDR3 spans 16 amino acids. Germline trimming cut 4 bases from V and 8 bases from J; bases unmatched to any gene: 6. Germline lookup yields CDR1 SGHTA and CDR2 FQGNSA.